This T cell receptor (beta chain) was sequenced in a study of shared clonotypes between healthy human individuals (dated by TCRdb to the early 2020s). Background for the entire study: The cohort comprised two women and a few men aged 18 to 49 years. Leukapheresis yielded between about 0.9 and 10 billion PBMCs per donor. Per donor, three plates each were used for CD4 naive and CD4 memory, two for CD8 naive, and one for CD8 memory. Libraries were prepared and TCR repertoires were sequenced by different laboratories using diverse techniques, in order to increase sequencing depth and limit assay-specific biases. The study deeply sequenced blood TCR repertoires of about 5 healthy adults to estimate repertoire size and the extent of clonotype sharing between individuals.

Concerning this clone: No antigen is known for it. No much larger clone is present one base from it, and per-base qualities are unavailable.

CD8 naive samples were obtained by positive selection for CCR7 among CD45RO-negative cells, yielding a CD45RA+CCR7+ population from which TemRA cells were excluded. The donors were healthy, HIV-negative adults with no recently reported acute infections or vaccinations. Only Caucasian adults living in Nashville, Tennessee, USA were represented among the donors. Blood was obtained by leukapheresis, after which PBMCs were separated by Ficoll-Histopaque density gradient centrifugation and cryopreserved in liquid nitrogen vapor phase. Analytical flow cytometry was used to check the purity and quantity of each magnetically sorted T cell population. Genomic DNA was isolated from each sorted fraction and quantified by UV absorbance on a Nanodrop 2000c. Overall study results and their limits: Compared with non-shared clonotypes, the clonotypes found in all four sorted-subset donors had higher generation probabilities. Because the study included only a small number of donors, the genetic and exposure-history diversity represented was limited. Rarefaction of sorted-subset datasets indicated incomplete sequencing despite the large sequencing depth. Larger estimated clonotype richness was generally found for naive subsets than for memory subsets. Sampling was restricted to blood, and TCR repertoires in tissues likely differ from the TCR repertoires found in blood. Pairwise subsampling indicated that sequencing depth was expected to affect the degree of clonotype sharing among donors. About 5% of naive CD4, more than 3% of naive CD8, approximately 2% of memory CD4, and roughly 0.4% of memory CD8 clonotypes were shared across several donors.

Using the deep immunoSEQ assay, TCR CDR3 regions were amplified from genomic DNA by multiplex PCR. For each cell subset, the extracted genomic DNA was distributed evenly across all wells of several immunoSEQ 96-well plates, and each plate served as one replicate. For sorted subsets, each replicate PCR was loaded with 200 to 250 ng genomic DNA, equivalent to approximately 33,000 T cell genomes. Purified libraries were quantified with a Qubit 3.0 fluorometer, sized on a Bioanalyzer 2100, and re-quantified with the KAPA Library Quantification kit. Each immunoSEQ 96-well plate was sequenced on its own single-read 150-cycle Illumina NextSeq 550 flow cell. Per the original workflow: The immunoSEQ output contained only junctional sequences without quality scores, so filtering could not match that applied to full-length reads. Sequences were annotated with PyIR, a Python wrapper for IgBLAST v1.9, using IMGT germline references to assign V/J genes and CDR3. Reads with weak V/J assignments (E-value above 1e-6), missing CDR3, stop codons, out-of-frame junctions, or ambiguous translated residues were removed. V3J clonotypes were defined as sequences sharing the same inferred V gene, J gene, and CDR3 amino acid sequence. Percentage overlap between repertoires was computed as shared unique clonotypes divided by the size of the smaller repertoire. Richness of each repertoire was evaluated using RTK rarefaction, the Chao1 estimator, and Recon v2.1 estimates of unobserved clonotypes. OLGA was used to compute generation probabilities for all TCRbeta clonotypes that the gDNA method yielded from a few donors. As stored in TCRdb, this immuneACCESS dataset retains in-frame rearrangements with V and J assigned. A fraction of the clones does not appear; measured against another copy, unresolved V genes explain less than half of the discrepancy, and the remainder lacks a known reason. V and J calls and clone size come straight from that table; D and trimming were deduced from the DNA. The sample yields millions of clones; approximately 94% were counted once. Of the sample, 0.85% to 1.3% is held by the ten largest clones.

This sequence originates from a man younger than 35 in good health. Specimen: naive CD8+ T cells sorted from blood. The meaning of the sample's cell subset or site label: CD45RA+CCR7+.

The encoded CDR3 is CASSGGGRNIQYF. Here is the DNA: TGTGCCAGCAGTGGCGGGGGCAGGAACATTCAGTACTTC. The sequence joins TRBV6-5 to TRBJ2-4; a weak D assignment points to TRBD2 (7 bases agree). Cut back by 5 bases and 7 bases, the V and J ends lie 12 bases apart. In the germline V gene, CDR1 corresponds to MNHEY and CDR2 to SVGAGI. Its CDR3 holds 13 amino acids, cysteine through phenylalanine. The DNA shown is the 39-base CDR3, in frame from base 1.